This T cell receptor (beta chain) was observed in a study of T cell responses to AZD1222 COVID-19 vaccine (dated by TCRdb to about 2021). For the wider study: A total of 240 or so trial participants underwent TCR sequencing, of whom around 210 had received two doses of AZD1222 and 26 had received two doses of the MenACWY control vaccine. Trial participants were enrolled by age into 18-55, 56-69 and 70-plus year subgroups, with 148, 28 and 57 TCR-sequenced participants respectively. General study outcomes and caveats: In the small 56-69-year group, the increase in depth fell short of significance, most likely because of low power. Participants were mostly white British and included more females than males, and it was suggested by the authors that clonal diversity may have been underestimated. Nearly half of unique spike-specific TCRs reportedly recognized epitopes outside regions mutated in the B.1.351 and B.1.1.7 variants. Spike-specific TCR breadth and depth rose significantly after two AZD1222 doses compared with day 0 and with MenACWY recipients. Because no day 14 peak-response samples were available, the repertoires could be characterized only after the peak T cell response. Vaccine-associated CD4 TCRs spanned the whole spike protein, with dominant responses in regions 160-218 and 743-854. Conclusions about previously exposed vaccinees are limited, since just five to seven AZD1222 recipients were seropositive for SARS-CoV-2 at baseline.

The time point label corresponds to: about 28 days (+/-7) after the second vaccine dose. AZD1222 recipients with second doses at about 4 weeks or about 12 weeks were pooled, because spike-specific TCR depth and breadth did not differ between schedules. Samples from vaccinated people were obtained from the UK trials COV001 and COV002, which included a single-blind randomized controlled phase 2/3 trial of AZD1222 (ChAdOx1 nCoV-19) in healthy adults. For TCRbeta chain sequencing, PBMC samples from trial participants were taken at day 0 and at day 28 after the second dose. As concerns this clone: Its binding antigen is unknown. Per-nucleotide qualities are absent, and no much larger clonotype sits a single base away.

The CDR3 regions of human TCRbeta chains were subjected to immunosequencing. In the original analysis: TCRs in the repertoires were compared against a reference library of SARS-CoV-2-specific TCRs that had been generated with the MIRA antigen-specificity platform. Breadth was defined as the fraction of unique TCRs that were SARS-CoV-2-associated. Depth was defined as the fraction of total T cells that were SARS-CoV-2-associated. Using the MIRA data, each spike-specific TCR was mapped to the spike region that the TCR reacts to and placed in a CD4 or CD8 class. Log10-transformed breadth and depth values were compared by one-way ANOVA with Sidak's multiple comparisons tests. Here the immuneACCESS table is served through TCRdb, limited to in-frame sequences with V and J called. Missing clones are a known gap in these copies; in checked studies unresolved V genes cover under half, and the rest lacks a known reason. V, J and clone size are taken as reported in that table, and D and trimming were inferred from the DNA itself. The table for this sample lists 180,000 or so clones; nearly 95% of them were counted only once. Together, the top ten hold 1.5% to 2% of the sample.

V and J are truncated by 4 bases and 4 bases respectively, leaving an intervening sequence of 12 bases. CDR1 and CDR2 are drawn from the germline V gene: SGHDT, YYEEEE. Reading from cysteine to phenylalanine, the CDR3 counts 14 amino acids. The kept DNA is CDR3 alone, 42 bases in frame from the first base. The chain couples TRBV5-6 to TRBJ1-5; matching of 5 bases hints at TRBD1 as the D gene. The TCR was taken from an adult who received the AZD1222 COVID-19 vaccine. The material was peripheral blood, obtained 28 days after the second AZD1222 dose. The CDR3 amino acid sequence is: CASSVGPPNQPQHF. The DNA is as follows: TGTGCCAGCAGCGTGGGACCGCCGAATCAGCCCCAGCATTTT.